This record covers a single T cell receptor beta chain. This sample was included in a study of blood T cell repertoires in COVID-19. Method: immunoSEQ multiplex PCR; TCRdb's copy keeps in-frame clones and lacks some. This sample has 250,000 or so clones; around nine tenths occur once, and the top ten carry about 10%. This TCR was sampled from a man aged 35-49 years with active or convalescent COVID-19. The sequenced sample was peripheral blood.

The CDR3: CSVHRDPLPAFF. The CDR3 DNA reads TGCAGCGTCCACAGGGATCCTTTGCCAGCTTTCTTT. The chain employs TRBV29-1 and TRBJ1-1; a weak D match, TRBD1 (6 bases). Trimming removed 6 bases at V and 10 bases at J, with 18 bases between. The CDR3 runs to 12 residues. Germline assignment: CDR1 SQVTM and CDR2 ANQGSEA.